These 13 T cell receptor beta chains were sequenced from one sample in a study of T cell changes during pregnancy in multiple sclerosis. Using immunoSEQ multiplex PCR, the repertoire was profiled, and TCRdb retains in-frame clones only, with some absent. The sample shows 75,000 to 80,000 clones, 93% of them seen only once. This specimen was peripheral blood, taken in the second trimester of pregnancy. These receptors were taken from a female donor in good health, enrolled as a control in a pregnancy study.

The CDR3 nucleotides read TGTGCCAGCAGCTTAGCGTTCGGGGGTAATTCACCCCTCCACTTT. It translates to CASSLAFGGNSPLHF. The chain has TRBV7-2 and TRBJ1-6, with D perhaps TRBD1 (5 bases). The CDR3 has 15 residues. CDR1 is SGHTA and CDR2 is FQGNSA in the germline V gene. V lost 0 bases, J lost 6 bases, and 9 bases lay in between.

This chain uses TRBV28 with TRBJ1-5; D is undetermined. Germline lookup yields CDR1 MDHEN and CDR2 SYDVKM. This CDR3 is built from 13 residues. V was cut by 2 bases and J by 5 bases, with 7 bases left in between. The CDR3 DNA reads TGTGCCAGCAGTTTAGTTCGGGATCAGCCCCAGCATTTT. Translation gives CASSLVRDQPQHF.

This clone came up once. The V and J genes are TRBV30 and TRBJ2-5, with 7 bases that match TRBD2. Per the germline V gene, CDR1 is GTSNPN and CDR2 is SVGIG (reference sequence). The ends lost 4 bases at V and 2 bases at J; junction bases unmatched: 4. The CDR3 loop spans 13 amino acids. CDR3 bases: TGTGCCTGGAAGCGGGGCGAACAAGAGACCCAGTACTTC. Protein product: CAWKRGEQETQYF.

V usage is TRBV27 and J usage is TRBJ2-1; the match to TRBD2 covers 8 bases. Germline CDR1 reads MNHEY; CDR2 reads SMNVEV (reference sequence). V lost 3 bases, J lost 0 bases, and 7 bases stayed unmatched. The CDR3 loop spans 17 amino acids. The CDR3, as DNA: TGTGCCAGCAGTTTTACTAGCGGCGCAAGCTCCTACAATGAGCAGTTCTTC. It is translated as CASSFTSGASSYNEQFF.

The chain uses TRBV7-8 and TRBJ2-7, with a tentative D call TRBD1 (6 bases). V shed 5 bases and J shed 4 bases, with 12 bases lying between them. CDR3 size: 13 residues. Germline-derived CDR1 and CDR2 are SGHVS and FQNEAQ. The CDR3 spells CASSGDTSYEQYF. The CDR3 nucleotides are TGTGCCAGCAGCGGGGACACGAGTTACGAGCAGTACTTC.

The rearrangement uses TRBV7-8 and TRBJ1-1; perhaps TRBD1 as D (6 bases). The CDR3 covers 16 residues. Germline CDR1 and CDR2: SGHVS and FQNEAQ. The V end was cut by 8 bases, the J end by 0 bases, with 19 bases between. The CDR3 DNA sequence: TGTGCCAGCTATGTGAATCCGGGACACATGAACACTGAAGCTTTCTTT. As protein: CASYVNPGHMNTEAFF.

The chain joins TRBV19 to TRBJ2-5; 11 bases line up with TRBD1. This CDR3 contains 15 residues. Germline lookup yields CDR1 LNHDA and CDR2 SQIVND (reference sequence). After removal of 3 bases from V and 4 bases from J, the junction contained 4 bases not matched to a gene. The CDR3, as DNA: TGTGCCAGTAGTATTGGGGGACAGGGGGTAGAGACCCAGTACTTC. This translates into CASSIGGQGVETQYF.

The chain links TRBV7-2 to TRBJ1-4, with TRBD1 identical over 8 bases. The CDR3 sequence is 18 residues long. The J segment lost 2 bases and the V segment lost 2 bases, leaving 10 bases of the junction unmatched. In germline, CDR1 is SGHTA, CDR2 FQGNSA. The CDR3 DNA reads as TGTGCCAGCAGCTTAAGTCGCAGGGGGCGCGGGACTAATGAAAAACTGTTTTTT. It yields the protein CASSLSRRGRGTNEKLFF.

The V call is TRBV2, the J call TRBJ2-7; 8 positions match TRBD1. This CDR3 has 15 residues. The J segment lost 5 bases and the V segment lost 5 bases, leaving 11 bases of the junction unmatched. From germline, CDR1 is SNHLY and CDR2 FYNNEI. DNA of the CDR3: TGTGCCAGCAGTCCCTGGACAGGGTCCATGGACGAGCAGTACTTC. This gives the protein CASSPWTGSMDEQYF.

CDR3 coding DNA: TGTGCCAGTAGTATTAAGGGTTCAGGGTCGGGGGTAAATCAGCCCCAGCATTTT. Its translation: CASSIKGSGSGVNQPQHF. The V gene is TRBV19, the J gene TRBJ1-5; tentative D call: TRBD1 (5 bases). Germline lookup yields CDR1 LNHDA and CDR2 SQIVND (reference sequence). V was trimmed by 3 bases and J by 4 bases, leaving 22 bases between them. CDR3 length equals 18 residues. Full variable domain (remainder filled in from reference TRBV19 and TRBJ1-5): DGGITQSPKYLFRKEGQNVTLSCEQNLNHDAMYWYRQDPGQGLRLIYYSQIVNDFQKGDIAEGYSVSREKKESFPLTVTSAQKNPTAFYLCASSIKGSGSGVNQPQHFGDGTRLSIL.

This chain uses TRBV7-8 with TRBJ2-7, with a possible D match to TRBD1 (6 bases). V was clipped by 5 bases and J by 4 bases, with 15 bases between them. The CDR3 extends over 14 amino acids. Per the germline V gene, CDR1 is SGHVS and CDR2 is FQNEAQ. The CDR3 region is CASSPAGAGYEQYF. For the CDR3, the DNA is TGTGCCAGCAGCCCGGCAGGGGCTGGTTACGAGCAGTACTTC.

The chain combines TRBV5-4 with TRBJ2-1; TRBD1 agrees at 7 bases. Germline loops: CDR1 SGHNT, CDR2 YYREEE (reference sequence). The ends lost 0 bases at V and 2 bases at J; junction bases unmatched: 2. The CDR3 sequence is 15 residues long. The CDR3 nucleotides read TGTGCCAGCAGCTTGGACCAGGGGGCCTACAATGAGCAGTTCTTC. Translation gives CASSLDQGAYNEQFF. The entire variable domain, with the rest obtained from reference TRBV5-4 and TRBJ2-1, is as follows: ETGVTQSPTHLIKTRGQQVTLRCSSQSGHNTVSWYQQALGQGPQFIFQYYREEENGRGNFPPRFSGLQFPNYSSELNVNALELDDSALYLCASSLDQGAYNEQFFGPGTRLTVL.

The chain uses TRBV7-9 and TRBJ2-1, with 7 bases identical to TRBD1. The CDR3 sequence is 15 residues long. Germline V CDR1 and CDR2: SEHNR, FQNEAQ (reference sequence). The V gene end was trimmed by 3 bases and the J gene end by 2 bases; junction bases not matched to a gene: 4. The CDR3 region has the DNA TGTGCCAGCAGCTTTTCCAGGGGGACCTACAATGAGCAGTTCTTC. This sequence encodes CASSFSRGTYNEQFF.